A selection of T cell receptor beta chains follows, all from one sample in a study of regulatory T cells in long-lasting Graves disease. TCRdb fed the multiplex PCR reads into MiXCR, producing one record per CDR3 protein. In the table there are roughly 400,000 distinct CDR3 sequences, about 15% of which are singletons. These data are also associated with another study on T cells in Graves' hyperthyroidism and ophthalmopathy.

Sample: peripheral blood mononuclear cells (PBMCs), taken at new diagnosis, from a patient treated with antithyroid drugs. The receptors were sampled from a middle-aged woman with Graves disease. CDR3s include the opening cysteine and the closing phenylalanine or tryptophan. A D gene is named only where the DNA matches it firmly. Clone size is stated in some rows and not others, as once, few, many or a class when expanded.

TRBJ2-7 TRBV7-8 TRBD2 NA CASGTSGTYEQYF TGTGCCAGCGGAACTAGCGGAACCTACGAGCAGTACTTC
TRBJ2-1 TRBV10-3 NA NA CAISESGAEPEQFF TGTGCCATCAGTGAGTCGGGGGCGGAGCCTGAGCAGTTCTTC
TRBJ2-3 TRBV28 TRBD2 NA CASSLPLSAGTQPLHRTQYF TGTGCCAGCAGTTTACCCCTATCAGCGGGAACCCAGCCCCTACACCGTACGCAGTATTTT
TRBJ2-7 TRBV20-1 TRBD2 few CSARVTSGSVPGNSAYEQYF TGCAGTGCTAGGGTCACTAGCGGGTCGGTGCCTGGTAACTCAGCCTACGAGCAGTACTTC
TRBJ2-6 TRBV5-1 NA few CASSGGTTASGANVLTF TGCGCCAGCAGCGGAGGAACGACAGCGTCTGGGGCCAACGTCCTGACTTTC
TRBJ2-7 TRBV10-3 TRBD2 few CAINPGTSGTYEQYF TGTGCCATCAACCCCGGGACTAGCGGGACCTACGAGCAGTACTTC
TRBJ2-7 TRBV5-1 TRBD2 NA CASSLALAGGGHEQYF TGCGCCAGCAGCTTGGCTCTAGCGGGAGGTGGCCACGAGCAGTACTTC
TRBJ1-3 TRBV11-2 NA many CASSNRVVFGNTIYF TGTGCCAGCTCCAACAGGGTTGTATTTGGAAACACCATATATTTT
TRBJ2-1 TRBV6-5 NA many CASSYSRNEQFF TGTGCCAGCAGTTACTCTCGGAATGAGCAGTTCTTC
TRBJ1-1 TRBV7-2 NA many CASSLGGVTEAFF TGTGCCAGCAGCTTAGGAGGGGTCACTGAAGCTTTCTTT
TRBJ2-3 TRBV28 TRBD2 NA CASSDGLAGVEDTQYF TGTGCCAGCAGTGACGGACTAGCGGGAGTGGAAGATACGCAGTATTTT
TRBJ2-1 TRBV28 TRBD2 many CASSSRGLAYNEQFF TGTGCCAGCAGTTCGCGGGGACTAGCGTACAATGAGCAGTTCTTC
TRBJ2-3 TRBV20-1 NA NA CNARDPMEAASTDTQYF TGCAATGCTAGAGATCCCATGGAGGCGGCAAGCACAGATACGCAGTATTTT
TRBJ2-7 TRBV12-3/TRBV12-4 NA many CASSFGRDKYEQYF TGTGCCAGCAGTTTTGGGCGGGATAAATACGAGCAGTACTTC
TRBJ2-7 TRBV11-2 NA NA CASSFPPQTYEQYF TGTGCCAGCAGCTTTCCCCCCCAGACCTACGAGCAGTACTTC
TRBJ1-5 TRBV7-8 NA many CASSLEGGEQPQHF TGTGCCAGCAGCTTAGAGGGGGGCGAACAGCCCCAGCATTTT
TRBJ1-2 TRBV20-1 NA many CRAGDDYGYTF TGCAGAGCAGGGGATGACTATGGCTACACCTTC
TRBJ2-4 TRBV4-2 TRBD2 NA CASSQELAGGLAKNIQYF TGTGCCAGCAGCCAAGAATTAGCGGGAGGCTTAGCCAAAAACATTCAGTACTTC
TRBJ2-1 TRBV6-6 TRBD1 many CASSYSRRDSLINEQFF TGTGCCAGCAGTTACTCGCGTAGGGACAGTCTGATAAATGAGCAGTTCTTC
TRBJ2-7 TRBV20-1 NA NA CSASRGRYEQYF TGCAGTGCTAGTCGGGGGAGGTACGAGCAGTACTTC
TRBJ1-2 TRBV12-3/TRBV12-4 NA many CASSLRQGSDYGYTF TGTGCCAGCAGTTTAAGGCAGGGGAGCGACTATGGCTACACCTTC
TRBJ2-1 TRBV20-1 TRBD2 many CSAVSGSSVNEQFF TGCAGTGCAGTTAGCGGGAGTAGCGTCAATGAGCAGTTCTTC
TRBJ2-1 TRBV30 TRBD2 NA CAWREMTSDNEQFF TGTGCCTGGAGAGAGATGACTAGCGACAATGAGCAGTTCTTC
TRBJ2-7 TRBV3-1 NA many CASSQDPGHSSYEQYF TGTGCCAGCAGCCAAGACCCGGGACACAGCTCCTACGAGCAGTACTTC
TRBJ2-7 TRBV19 TRBD2 many CASSLRGGEGYEQYF TGTGCCAGTAGCCTCCGCGGGGGGGAAGGCTACGAGCAGTACTTC
TRBJ2-1 TRBV7-3 NA few CASSLRGDSYNEQFF TGTGCCAGCAGCTTAAGGGGGGACTCTTACAATGAGCAGTTCTTC
TRBJ2-2 TRBV5-4 NA NA CASSLRRVSHTGELFF TGTGCCAGCAGCTTGAGGCGGGTATCTCACACCGGGGAGCTGTTTTTT
TRBJ1-4 TRBV28 NA NA CASSSPTGPTNEKLFF TGTGCCAGCAGTTCCCCAACAGGTCCCACTAATGAAAAACTGTTTTTT
TRBJ2-2 TRBV5-6 NA NA CASSLMVGKGELFF TGTGCCAGCAGCTTGATGGTCGGGAAAGGGGAGCTGTTTTTT
TRBJ1-5 TRBV29-1 NA few CSVANSINQPQHF TGCAGCGTTGCTAACTCCATCAATCAGCCCCAGCATTTT
TRBJ2-3 TRBV3-1 NA many CASSQKTLRPGRNTQYF TGTGCCAGCAGCCAAAAGACTTTGCGGCCCGGGAGAAATACGCAGTATTTT
TRBJ1-2 TRBV12-3/TRBV12-4 NA many CASRRGGAGDYGYTF TGTGCCAGCAGGAGGGGGGGCGCGGGGGACTATGGCTACACCTTC
TRBJ1-2 TRBV9 NA many CASSVAGDGYTF TGCGCCAGCAGTGTAGCAGGGGATGGCTACACCTTC
TRBJ2-1 TRBV2 TRBD2 many CASRLTSGSEQFF TGTGCCAGCAGATTAACTAGCGGGAGTGAACAGTTCTTC
TRBJ1-5 TRBV4-1 NA NA CASGQEGASNQPQHF TGCGCCAGCGGTCAAGAGGGAGCCAGCAATCAGCCCCAGCATTTT
TRBJ1-1 TRBV13 NA NA CASSFGQGLGGTEAFF TGTGCCAGCAGCTTTGGCCAGGGGTTGGGGGGCACTGAAGCTTTCTTT
TRBJ2-3 TRBV9 TRBD2 once CASSVGVGGDTDTQYF TGTGCCAGCAGCGTAGGAGTCGGGGGGGACACAGATACGCAGTATTTT
TRBJ2-1 TRBV20-1 TRBD2 many CSAREASGSNEQFF TGCAGTGCTAGAGAGGCTAGCGGGAGCAATGAGCAGTTCTTC
TRBJ1-2 TRBV7-9 NA NA CASSSVKAGYTF TGTGCCAGCAGCTCGGTCAAGGCGGGCTACACCTTC
TRBJ2-3 TRBV6-1 NA few CASSEASPQEDTQYF TGTGCCAGCAGTGAAGCATCGCCTCAGGAAGATACGCAGTATTTT
TRBJ2-7 TRBV12-3/TRBV12-4 TRBD2 many CASSPPTSVSYEQYF TGTGCCAGCAGCCCACCCACTAGCGTCTCCTACGAGCAGTACTTC
TRBJ2-1 TRBV7-9 TRBD2 many CASSPRLAGDNYNEQFF TGTGCCAGCAGCCCCCGACTAGCGGGAGACAACTACAATGAGCAGTTCTTC
TRBJ2-1 TRBV18 NA NA CASSGGQILTEQFF TGTGCCAGCTCGGGGGGGCAGATCCTAACTGAGCAGTTCTTC